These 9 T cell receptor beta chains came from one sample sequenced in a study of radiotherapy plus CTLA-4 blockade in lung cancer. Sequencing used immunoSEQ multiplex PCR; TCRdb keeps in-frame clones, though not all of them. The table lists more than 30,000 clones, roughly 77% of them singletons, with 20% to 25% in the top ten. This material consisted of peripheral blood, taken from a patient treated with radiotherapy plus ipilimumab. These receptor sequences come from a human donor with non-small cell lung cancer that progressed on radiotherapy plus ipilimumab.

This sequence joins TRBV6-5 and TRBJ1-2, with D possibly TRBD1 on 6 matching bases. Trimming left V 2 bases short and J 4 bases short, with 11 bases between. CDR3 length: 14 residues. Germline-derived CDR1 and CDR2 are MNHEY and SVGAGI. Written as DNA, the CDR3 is TGTGCCAGCAGTTACGGAGGCAGGGGCTATGGCTACACCTTC. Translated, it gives CASSYGGRGYGYTF.

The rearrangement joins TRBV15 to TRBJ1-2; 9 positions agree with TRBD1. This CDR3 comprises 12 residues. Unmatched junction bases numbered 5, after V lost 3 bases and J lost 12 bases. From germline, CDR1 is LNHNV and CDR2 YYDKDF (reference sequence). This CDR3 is CATSRGDRAHTF. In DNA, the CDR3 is TGTGCCACCAGCAGGGGGGACAGGGCCCACACCTTC.

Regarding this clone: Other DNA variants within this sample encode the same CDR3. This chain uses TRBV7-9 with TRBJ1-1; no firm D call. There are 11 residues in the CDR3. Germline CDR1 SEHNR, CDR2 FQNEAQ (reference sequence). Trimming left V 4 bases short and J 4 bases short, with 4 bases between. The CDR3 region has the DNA TGTGCCAGCAGCTCGAGCACTGAAGCTTTCTTT. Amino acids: CASSSSTEAFF.

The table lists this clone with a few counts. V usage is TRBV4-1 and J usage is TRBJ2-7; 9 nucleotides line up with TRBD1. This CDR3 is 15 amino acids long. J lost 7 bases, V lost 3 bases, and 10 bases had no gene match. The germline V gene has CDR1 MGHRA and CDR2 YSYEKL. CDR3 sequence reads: CASSQPRDRVGEQYF. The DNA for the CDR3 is TGCGCCAGCAGCCAGCCCCGGGACAGGGTGGGGGAGCAGTACTTC.

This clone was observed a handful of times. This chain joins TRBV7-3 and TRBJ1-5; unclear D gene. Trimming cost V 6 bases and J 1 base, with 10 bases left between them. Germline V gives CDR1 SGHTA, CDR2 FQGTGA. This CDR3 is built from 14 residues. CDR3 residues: CASSSEASNQPQHF. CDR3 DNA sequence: TGTGCCAGCAGTTCGGAGGCAAGCAATCAGCCCCAGCATTTT.

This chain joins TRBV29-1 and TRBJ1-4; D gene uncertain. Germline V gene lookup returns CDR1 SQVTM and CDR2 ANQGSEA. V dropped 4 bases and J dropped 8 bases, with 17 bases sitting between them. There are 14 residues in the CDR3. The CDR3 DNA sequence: TGCAGCGTTGGGTTTTCAGGACTCGGGGAAAAACTGTTTTTT. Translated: CSVGFSGLGEKLFF.

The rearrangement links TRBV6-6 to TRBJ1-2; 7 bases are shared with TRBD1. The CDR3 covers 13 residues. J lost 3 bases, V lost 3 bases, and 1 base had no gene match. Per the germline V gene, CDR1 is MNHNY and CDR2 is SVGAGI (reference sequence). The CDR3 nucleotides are TGTGCCAGCAGTTATACAGGGGACTATGGCTACACCTTC. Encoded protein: CASSYTGDYGYTF.

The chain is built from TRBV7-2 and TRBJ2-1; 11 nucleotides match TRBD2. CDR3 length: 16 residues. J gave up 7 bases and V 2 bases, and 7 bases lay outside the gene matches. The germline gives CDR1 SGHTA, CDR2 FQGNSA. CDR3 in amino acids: CASSLTPWTSGNEQFF. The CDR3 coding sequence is TGTGCCAGCAGCTTAACGCCTTGGACTAGCGGGAATGAGCAGTTCTTC.

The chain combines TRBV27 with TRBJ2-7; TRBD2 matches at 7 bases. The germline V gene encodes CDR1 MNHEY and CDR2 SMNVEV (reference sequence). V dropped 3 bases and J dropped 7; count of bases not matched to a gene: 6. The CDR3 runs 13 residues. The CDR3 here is CASSFLAGGEQYF. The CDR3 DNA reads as TGTGCCAGCAGTTTTCTTGCCGGGGGGGAGCAGTACTTC.